These 3 T cell receptor beta chains were all obtained from the same sample, sequenced in a study of metastatic and nonmetastatic thyroid tumors. All patients were untreated before thyroid surgery. TCRdb reanalyzed the PCR reads via MiXCR. The data hold over 25,000 clones, with 15% to 20% observed a single time. Input material: blood. These TCRs come from a female donor with papillary thyroid cancer or a benign thyroid nodule (not recorded which). Some clones in this sample may be carry-over from other donors' samples.

This chain links TRBV2 with TRBJ1-1; D call uncertain. CDR3 length equals 15 residues. Germline V gives CDR1 SNHLY, CDR2 FYNNEI. The V end was cut by 2 bases, the J end by 3 bases, with 13 bases between. CDR3 sequence (DNA): TGTGCCAGCAGTGAACATGGAGGTAAAGACACTGAAGCTTTCTTT. Amino acid sequence: CASSEHGGKDTEAFF.

The CDR3 sequence is CASSRSSGGYGYTF. Here the CDR3 DNA reads TGTGCCAGCAGCAGGTCCTCAGGGGGATATGGCTACACCTTC. The chain combines TRBV28 with TRBJ1-2; 7 bases align to TRBD1. CDR3 length: 14 residues. V gave up 6 bases and J gave up 5 bases; unmatched junction bases: 9. Germline CDR1 and CDR2: MDHEN and SYDVKM.

This clone has more than one count but fewer than ten. The chain recombines TRBV27 with TRBJ2-5, with 8 positions matching TRBD2. The CDR3 is 15 amino acids. CDR1 and CDR2 (germline): MNHEY, SMNVEV (reference sequence). Trimming at V came to 3 bases and at J to 3 bases, leaving 6 bases not matched to a gene. The CDR3 here is CASSLSRGGKETQYF. CDR3 nucleotides: TGTGCCAGCAGTTTGTCCCGGGGGGGGAAAGAGACCCAGTACTTC.